This record concerns one T cell receptor beta chain sequence. The entry originates in a study of T cells in Graves' hyperthyroidism and ophthalmopathy. Overall study: Before any treatment, at initial diagnosis, peripheral blood was collected.

Using RNA transcripts as the source, TCR beta CDR3 regions were amplified. Using the HTBI primer set, a first-round RT-PCR was run on the TCR CDR3. TCRdb reprocessed the multiplex PCR reads via MiXCR and lists one record per CDR3 protein. This sample carries roughly 180,000 distinct CDR3 sequences, approximately 17% of them seen once, and the ten largest clones take 25% to 30%. Subjects aged 18 to 65 presented with newly diagnosed hyperthyroidism of less than 2 months' duration. This sequence originates from a woman aged 50 to 60 with Graves' hyperthyroidism. The sequencing sample was made of blood.

This chain's CDR3 is CASSSPRQSEAFF. As DNA, the CDR3 is TGTGCCAGCAGCTCGCCAAGACAGAGTGAAGCTTTCTTT. The chain uses TRBV7-2 and TRBJ1-1, with a weak D call TRBD1 (5 bases). Germline-derived CDR1 and CDR2 are SGHTA and FQGNSA. Trimming shortened V by 4 bases and J by 7 bases, and 13 bases separated the two germline ends. CDR3 length: 13 residues.